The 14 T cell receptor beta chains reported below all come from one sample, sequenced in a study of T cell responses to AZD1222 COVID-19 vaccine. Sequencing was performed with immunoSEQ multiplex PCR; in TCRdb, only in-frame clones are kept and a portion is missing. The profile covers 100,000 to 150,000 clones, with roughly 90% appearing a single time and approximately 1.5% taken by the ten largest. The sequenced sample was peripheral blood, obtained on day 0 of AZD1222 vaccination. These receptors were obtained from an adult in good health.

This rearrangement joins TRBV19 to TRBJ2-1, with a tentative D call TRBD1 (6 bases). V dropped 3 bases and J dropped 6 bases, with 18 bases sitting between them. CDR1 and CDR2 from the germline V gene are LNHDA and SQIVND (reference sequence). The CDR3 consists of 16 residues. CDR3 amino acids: CASSMPGHSLSNEQFF. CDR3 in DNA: TGTGCCAGTAGTATGCCGGGACATTCCCTTAGCAATGAGCAGTTCTTC.

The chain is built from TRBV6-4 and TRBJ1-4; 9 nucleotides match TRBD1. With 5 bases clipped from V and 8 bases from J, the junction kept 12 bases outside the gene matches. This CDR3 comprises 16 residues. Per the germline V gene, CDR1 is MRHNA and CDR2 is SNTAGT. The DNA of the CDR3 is TGTGCCAGCAGTCCGGGACAGGGAATCGTGTTGGAAAAACTGTTTTTT. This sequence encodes CASSPGQGIVLEKLFF.

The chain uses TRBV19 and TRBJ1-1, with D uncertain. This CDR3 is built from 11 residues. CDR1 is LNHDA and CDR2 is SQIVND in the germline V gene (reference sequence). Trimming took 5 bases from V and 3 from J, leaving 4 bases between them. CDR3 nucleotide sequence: TGTGCCAGTAGTTTCGACACTGAAGCTTTCTTT. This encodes CASSFDTEAFF.

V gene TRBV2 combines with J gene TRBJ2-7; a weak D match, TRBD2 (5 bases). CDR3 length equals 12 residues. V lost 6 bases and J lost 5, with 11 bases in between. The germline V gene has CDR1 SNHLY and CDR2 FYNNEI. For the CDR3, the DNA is TGTGCCAGCAGAACGGGAATGCACGAGCAGTACTTC. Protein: CASRTGMHEQYF.

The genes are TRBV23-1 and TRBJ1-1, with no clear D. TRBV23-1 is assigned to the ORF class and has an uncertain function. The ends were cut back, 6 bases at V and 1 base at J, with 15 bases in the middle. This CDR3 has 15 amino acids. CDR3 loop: CASRKEEGSNTEAFF. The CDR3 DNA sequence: TGCGCCAGCAGGAAGGAAGAGGGATCGAACACTGAAGCTTTCTTT.

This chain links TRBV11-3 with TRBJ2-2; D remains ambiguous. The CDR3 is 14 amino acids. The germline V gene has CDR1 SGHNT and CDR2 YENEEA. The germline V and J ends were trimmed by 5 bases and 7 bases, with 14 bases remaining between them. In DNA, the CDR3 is TGTGCCAGCAGCCCCCCTCAGGCCGGCGGGGAGCTGTTTTTT. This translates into CASSPPQAGGELFF.

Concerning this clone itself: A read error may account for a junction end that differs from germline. The CDR3 DNA follows: TGTGCCAGCAGCCAAGATCGTGGGTCGGGGGACTACGGCTACACCTTC. The encoded protein is CASSQDRGSGDYGYTF. V is TRBV4-2 and J is TRBJ1-2; D is perhaps TRBD1 (5 bases). The CDR3 sequence is 16 residues long. In germline, CDR1 is LGHNA, CDR2 YNFKEQ.

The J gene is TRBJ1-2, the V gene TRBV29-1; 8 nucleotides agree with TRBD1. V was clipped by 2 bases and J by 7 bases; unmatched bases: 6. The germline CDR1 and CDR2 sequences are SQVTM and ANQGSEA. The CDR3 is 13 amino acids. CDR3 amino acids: CSVETGGYLGYTF. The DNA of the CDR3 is TGCAGCGTTGAAACAGGGGGATATCTTGGCTACACCTTC.

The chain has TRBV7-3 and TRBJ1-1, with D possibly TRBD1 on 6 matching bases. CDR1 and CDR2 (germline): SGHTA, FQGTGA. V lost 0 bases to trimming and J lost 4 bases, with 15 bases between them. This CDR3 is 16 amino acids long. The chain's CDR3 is CASSLTIRGQRTEAFF. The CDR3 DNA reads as TGTGCCAGCAGCTTAACTATCCGGGGGCAGCGCACTGAAGCTTTCTTT.

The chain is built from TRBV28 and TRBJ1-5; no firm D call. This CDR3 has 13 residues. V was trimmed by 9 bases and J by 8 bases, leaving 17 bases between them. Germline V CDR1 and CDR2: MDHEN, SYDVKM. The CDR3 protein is CASYGRVGEPQHF. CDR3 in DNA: TGTGCCAGTTACGGACGGGTCGGGGAGCCCCAGCATTTT.

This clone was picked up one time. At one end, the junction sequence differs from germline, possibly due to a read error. This CDR3 reads CASSLVTGAGGIF. In nucleotides, the CDR3 is TGTGCCAGCAGCTTAGTAACGGGGGCGGGAGGAATCTTC. The chain combines TRBV11-2 with TRBJ2-1; 8 bases are a match to TRBD2. The CDR3 length is 13 residues. Per the germline V gene, CDR1 is SGHAT and CDR2 is FQNNGV.

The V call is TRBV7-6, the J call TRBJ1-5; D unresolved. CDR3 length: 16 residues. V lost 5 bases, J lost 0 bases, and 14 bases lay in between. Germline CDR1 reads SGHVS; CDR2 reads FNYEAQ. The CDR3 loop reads CASSPGGLYSNQPQHF. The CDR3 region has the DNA TGTGCCAGCAGCCCCGGAGGCCTCTATAGCAATCAGCCCCAGCATTTT.

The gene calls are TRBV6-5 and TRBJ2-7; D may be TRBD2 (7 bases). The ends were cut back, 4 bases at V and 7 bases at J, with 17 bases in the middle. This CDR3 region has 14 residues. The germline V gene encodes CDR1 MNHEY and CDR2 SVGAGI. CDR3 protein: CASSWDYRADEQYF. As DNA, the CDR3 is TGTGCCAGCAGTTGGGACTACAGGGCTGATGAGCAGTACTTC.

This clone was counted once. As DNA, the CDR3 is TGTGCCAGCAGTGAACACGCGGATAGCAATCAGCCCCAGCATTTT. It encodes CASSEHADSNQPQHF. The V gene is TRBV6-1, the J gene TRBJ1-5; D is undetermined. Per germline, CDR1 MNHNS and CDR2 SASEGT. Trimming took 2 bases from V and 0 from J, leaving 8 bases between them. This CDR3 has 15 residues.